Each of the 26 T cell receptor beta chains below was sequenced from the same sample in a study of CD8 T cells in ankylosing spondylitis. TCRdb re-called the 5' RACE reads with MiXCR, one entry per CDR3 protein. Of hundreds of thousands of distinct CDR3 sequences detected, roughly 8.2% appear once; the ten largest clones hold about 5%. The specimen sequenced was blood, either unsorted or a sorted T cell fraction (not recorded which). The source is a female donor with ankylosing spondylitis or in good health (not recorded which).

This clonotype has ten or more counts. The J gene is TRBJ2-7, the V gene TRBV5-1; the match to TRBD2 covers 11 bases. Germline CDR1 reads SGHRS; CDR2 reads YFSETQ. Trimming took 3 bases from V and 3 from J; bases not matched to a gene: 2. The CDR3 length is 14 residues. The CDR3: CASSSGLADYEQYF. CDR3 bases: TGCGCCAGCAGCTCGGGACTAGCGGACTACGAGCAGTACTTC.

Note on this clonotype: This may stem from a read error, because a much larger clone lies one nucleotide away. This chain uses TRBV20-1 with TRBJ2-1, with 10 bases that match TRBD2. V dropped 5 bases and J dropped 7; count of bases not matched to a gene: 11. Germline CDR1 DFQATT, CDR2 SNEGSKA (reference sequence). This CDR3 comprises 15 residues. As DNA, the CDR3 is TGCAGTGCTTCCCGTAGCGGGGGGCAGGGGAATGAGCAGTTCTTC. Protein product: CSASRSGGQGNEQFF.

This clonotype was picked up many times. Here the CDR3 reads CASSPGRTINNYGYTF. CDR3 nucleotides: TGCGCCAGCAGCCCGGGACGGACCATTAATAACTATGGCTACACCTTC. The gene calls are TRBV4-3 and TRBJ1-2, with a tentative D call TRBD1 (5 bases). Looked up from germline, CDR1 is LGHNA and CDR2 is YSLEER. The CDR3 covers 16 residues. V lost 4 bases, J lost 1 base, and 16 bases lay in between.

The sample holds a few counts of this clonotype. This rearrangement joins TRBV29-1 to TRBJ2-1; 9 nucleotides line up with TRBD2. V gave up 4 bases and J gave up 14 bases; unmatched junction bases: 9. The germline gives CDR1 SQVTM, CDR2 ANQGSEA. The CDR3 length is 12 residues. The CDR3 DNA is TGCAGCGTTGGTATTAGCGGGGGTTCCGAGTTCTTC. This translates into CSVGISGGSEFF.

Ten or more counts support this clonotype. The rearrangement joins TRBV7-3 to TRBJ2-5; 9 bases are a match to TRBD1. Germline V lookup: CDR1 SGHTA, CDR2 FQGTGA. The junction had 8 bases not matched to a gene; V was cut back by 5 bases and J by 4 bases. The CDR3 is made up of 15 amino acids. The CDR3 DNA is TGTGCCAGCAGCCCCCACGGGGGACAGGGAGAGACCCAGTACTTC. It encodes CASSPHGGQGETQYF.

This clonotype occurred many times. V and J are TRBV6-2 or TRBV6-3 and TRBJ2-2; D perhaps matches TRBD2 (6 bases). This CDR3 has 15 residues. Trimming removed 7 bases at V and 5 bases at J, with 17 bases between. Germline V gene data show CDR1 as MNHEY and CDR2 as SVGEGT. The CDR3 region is CASKSEGWRTGELFF. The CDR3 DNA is TGTGCCAGCAAGTCGGAGGGGTGGCGTACCGGGGAGCTGTTTTTT.

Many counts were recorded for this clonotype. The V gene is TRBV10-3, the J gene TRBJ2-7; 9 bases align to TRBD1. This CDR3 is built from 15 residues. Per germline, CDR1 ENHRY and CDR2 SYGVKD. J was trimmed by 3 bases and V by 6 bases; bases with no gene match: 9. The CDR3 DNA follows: TGTGCCATCAGGAGACATCCGGGACAGGGCTACGAGCAGTACTTC. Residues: CAIRRHPGQGYEQYF.

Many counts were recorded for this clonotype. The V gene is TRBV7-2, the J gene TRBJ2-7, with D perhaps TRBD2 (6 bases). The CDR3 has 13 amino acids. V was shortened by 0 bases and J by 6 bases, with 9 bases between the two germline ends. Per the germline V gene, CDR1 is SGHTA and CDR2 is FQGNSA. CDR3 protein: CASSLAREAEQYF. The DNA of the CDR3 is TGTGCCAGCAGCTTAGCGCGGGAAGCCGAGCAGTACTTC.

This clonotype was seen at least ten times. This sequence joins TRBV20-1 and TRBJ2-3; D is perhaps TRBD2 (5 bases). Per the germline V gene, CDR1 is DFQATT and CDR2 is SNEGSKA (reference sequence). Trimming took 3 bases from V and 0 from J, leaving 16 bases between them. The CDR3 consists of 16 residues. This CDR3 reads CSASPTTSTSTDTQYF. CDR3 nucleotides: TGCAGTGCTAGCCCGACTACCTCCACTAGCACAGATACGCAGTATTTT.

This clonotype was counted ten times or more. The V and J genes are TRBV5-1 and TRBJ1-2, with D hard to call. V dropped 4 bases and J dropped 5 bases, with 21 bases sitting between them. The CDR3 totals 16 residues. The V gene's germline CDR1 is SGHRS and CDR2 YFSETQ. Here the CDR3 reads CASSPTRAASEYGYTF. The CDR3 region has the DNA TGCGCCAGCAGCCCAACCCGGGCAGCCTCGGAATATGGCTACACCTTC.

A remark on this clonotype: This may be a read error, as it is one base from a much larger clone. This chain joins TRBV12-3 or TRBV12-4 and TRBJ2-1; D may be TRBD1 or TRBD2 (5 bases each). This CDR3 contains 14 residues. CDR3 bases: TGTGCCAACAGTTTGGGGACGCCAAACAATGAGCAGTTCTTC. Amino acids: CANSLGTPNNEQFF.

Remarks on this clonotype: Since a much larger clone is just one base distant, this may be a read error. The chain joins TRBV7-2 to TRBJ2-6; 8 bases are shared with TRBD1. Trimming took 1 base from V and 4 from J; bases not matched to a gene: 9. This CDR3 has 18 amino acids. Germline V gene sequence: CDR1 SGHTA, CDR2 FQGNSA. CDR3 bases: TGTGCCAGCAGCTTAGTGCCCAGGACAGGGACCGGGGCCAACGTCCTGACTTTC. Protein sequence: CASSLVPRTGTGANVLTF. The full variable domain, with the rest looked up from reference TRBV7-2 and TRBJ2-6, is GAGVSQSPSNKVTEKGKDVELRCDPISGHTALYWYRQSLGQGLEFLIYFQGNSAPDKSGLPSDRFSAERTGGSVSTLTIQRTQQEDSAVYLCASSLVPRTGTGANVLTFGAGSRLTVL.

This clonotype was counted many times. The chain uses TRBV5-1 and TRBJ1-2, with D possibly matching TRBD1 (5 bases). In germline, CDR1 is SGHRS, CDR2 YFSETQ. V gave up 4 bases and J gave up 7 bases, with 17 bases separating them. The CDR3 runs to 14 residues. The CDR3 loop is CASSPAGRVGGYTF. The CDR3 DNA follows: TGCGCCAGCAGCCCGGCCGGCAGGGTGGGTGGCTACACCTTC.

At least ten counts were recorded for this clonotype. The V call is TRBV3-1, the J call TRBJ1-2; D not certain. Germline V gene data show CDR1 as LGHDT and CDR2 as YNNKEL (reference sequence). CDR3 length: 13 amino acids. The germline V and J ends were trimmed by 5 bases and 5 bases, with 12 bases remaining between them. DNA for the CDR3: TGTGCCAGCAGCACGGACGGTACTTATGGCTACACCTTC. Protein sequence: CASSTDGTYGYTF.

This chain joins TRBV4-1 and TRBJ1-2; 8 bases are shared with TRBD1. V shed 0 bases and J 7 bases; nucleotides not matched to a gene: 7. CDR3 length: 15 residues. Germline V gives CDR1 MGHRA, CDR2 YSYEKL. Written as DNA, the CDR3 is TGCGCCAGCAGCCAAGAAAATTCCAGGGGGCTTGGCTACACCTTC. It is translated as CASSQENSRGLGYTF.

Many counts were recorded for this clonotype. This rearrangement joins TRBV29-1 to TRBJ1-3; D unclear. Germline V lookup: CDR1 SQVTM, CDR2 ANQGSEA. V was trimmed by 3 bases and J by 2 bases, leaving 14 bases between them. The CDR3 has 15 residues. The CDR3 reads CSVDAGPVAGNTIYF. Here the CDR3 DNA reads TGCAGCGTTGACGCCGGACCGGTAGCTGGAAACACCATATATTTT. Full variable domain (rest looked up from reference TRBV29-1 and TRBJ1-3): SAVISQKPSRDICQRGTSLTIQCQVDSQVTMMFWYRQQPGQSLTLIATANQGSEATYESGFVIDKFPISRPNLTFSTLTVSNMSPEDSSIYLCSVDAGPVAGNTIYFGEGSWLTVV.

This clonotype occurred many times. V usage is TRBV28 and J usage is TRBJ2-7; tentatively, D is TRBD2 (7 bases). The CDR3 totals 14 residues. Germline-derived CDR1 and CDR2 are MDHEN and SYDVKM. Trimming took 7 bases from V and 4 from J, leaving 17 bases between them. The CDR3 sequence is CASIKGGVAYEQYF. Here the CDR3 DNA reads TGTGCCAGCATCAAGGGGGGGGTGGCATACGAGCAGTACTTC.

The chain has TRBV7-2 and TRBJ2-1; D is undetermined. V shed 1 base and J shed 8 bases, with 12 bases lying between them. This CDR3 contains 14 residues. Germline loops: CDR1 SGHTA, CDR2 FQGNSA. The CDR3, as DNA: TGTGCCAGCAGCTTAGAGGCTAGTACCCATGAGCAGTTCTTC. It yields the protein CASSLEASTHEQFF.

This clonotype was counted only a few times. This CDR3 reads CASSLGRGGAGYTF. The CDR3 DNA follows: TGTGCCAGCAGCTTAGGAAGAGGGGGAGCTGGCTACACCTTC. The J gene is TRBJ1-2, the V gene TRBV7-2; D perhaps matches TRBD1 (6 bases). V was clipped by 1 base and J by 7 bases, with 13 bases between them. In germline, CDR1 is SGHTA, CDR2 FQGNSA. The CDR3 consists of 14 residues. Variable domain in full (rest from reference TRBV7-2 and TRBJ1-2): GAGVSQSPSNKVTEKGKDVELRCDPISGHTALYWYRQSLGQGLEFLIYFQGNSAPDKSGLPSDRFSAERTGGSVSTLTIQRTQQEDSAVYLCASSLGRGGAGYTFGSGTRLTVV.

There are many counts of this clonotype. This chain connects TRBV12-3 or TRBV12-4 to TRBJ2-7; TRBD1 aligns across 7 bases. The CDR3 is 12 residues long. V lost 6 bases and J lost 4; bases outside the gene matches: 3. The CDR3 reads CASRKTGYEQYF. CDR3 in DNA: TGTGCCAGCAGGAAGACAGGGTACGAGCAGTACTTC.

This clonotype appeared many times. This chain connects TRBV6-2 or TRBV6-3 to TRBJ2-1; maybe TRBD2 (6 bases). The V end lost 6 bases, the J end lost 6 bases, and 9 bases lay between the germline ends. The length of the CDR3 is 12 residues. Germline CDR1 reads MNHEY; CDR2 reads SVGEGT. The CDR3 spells CASREGFNEQFF. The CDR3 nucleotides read TGTGCCAGCAGGGAGGGGTTCAATGAGCAGTTCTTC.

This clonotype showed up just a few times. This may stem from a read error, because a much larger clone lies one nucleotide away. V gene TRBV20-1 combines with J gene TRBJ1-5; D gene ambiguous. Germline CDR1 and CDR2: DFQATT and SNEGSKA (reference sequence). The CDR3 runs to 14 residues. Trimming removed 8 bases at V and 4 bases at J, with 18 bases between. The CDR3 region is CSTKLGGSNQPQHF. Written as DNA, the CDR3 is TGCAGTACTAAACTGGGTGGGTCAAATCAGCCCCAGCATTTT.

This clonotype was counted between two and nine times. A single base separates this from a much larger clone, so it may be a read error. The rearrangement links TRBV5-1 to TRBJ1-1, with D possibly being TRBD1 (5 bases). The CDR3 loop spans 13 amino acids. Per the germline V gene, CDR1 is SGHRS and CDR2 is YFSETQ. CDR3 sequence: CANSFRGGTEAFF. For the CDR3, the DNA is TGCGCCAACAGCTTCCGGGGGGGCACTGAAGCTTTCTTT. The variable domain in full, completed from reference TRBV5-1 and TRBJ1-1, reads KAGVTQTPRYLIKTRGQQVTLSCSPISGHRSVSWYQQTPGQGLQFLFEYFSETQRNKGNFPGRFSGRQFSNSRSEMNVSTLELGDSALYLCANSFRGGTEAFFGQGTRLTVV.

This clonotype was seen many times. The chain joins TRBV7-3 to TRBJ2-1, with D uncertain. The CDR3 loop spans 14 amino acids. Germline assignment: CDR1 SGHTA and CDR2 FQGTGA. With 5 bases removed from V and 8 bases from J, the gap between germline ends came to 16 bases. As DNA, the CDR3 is TGTGCCAGCAGCCCCGGCCCTGAGGTGGATGAGCAGTTCTTC. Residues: CASSPGPEVDEQFF.

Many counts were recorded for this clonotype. The CDR3 DNA reads as TGTGCCAGCAGCTTAGGCAAAGCCTACGAGCAGTACTTC. Translation: CASSLGKAYEQYF. The J gene is TRBJ2-7, the V gene TRBV5-5; the D is unclear. CDR1 is SGHKS and CDR2 is YYEKEE in the germline V gene (reference sequence). The ends were cut back, 2 bases at V and 2 bases at J, with 8 bases in the middle. This CDR3 has 13 residues.

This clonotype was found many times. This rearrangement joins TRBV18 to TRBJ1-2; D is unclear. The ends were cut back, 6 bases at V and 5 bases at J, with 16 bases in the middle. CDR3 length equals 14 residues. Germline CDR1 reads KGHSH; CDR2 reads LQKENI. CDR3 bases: TGTGCCAGCTCGCCCGGGTTCAAAAAGTATGGCTACACCTTC. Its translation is CASSPGFKKYGYTF.